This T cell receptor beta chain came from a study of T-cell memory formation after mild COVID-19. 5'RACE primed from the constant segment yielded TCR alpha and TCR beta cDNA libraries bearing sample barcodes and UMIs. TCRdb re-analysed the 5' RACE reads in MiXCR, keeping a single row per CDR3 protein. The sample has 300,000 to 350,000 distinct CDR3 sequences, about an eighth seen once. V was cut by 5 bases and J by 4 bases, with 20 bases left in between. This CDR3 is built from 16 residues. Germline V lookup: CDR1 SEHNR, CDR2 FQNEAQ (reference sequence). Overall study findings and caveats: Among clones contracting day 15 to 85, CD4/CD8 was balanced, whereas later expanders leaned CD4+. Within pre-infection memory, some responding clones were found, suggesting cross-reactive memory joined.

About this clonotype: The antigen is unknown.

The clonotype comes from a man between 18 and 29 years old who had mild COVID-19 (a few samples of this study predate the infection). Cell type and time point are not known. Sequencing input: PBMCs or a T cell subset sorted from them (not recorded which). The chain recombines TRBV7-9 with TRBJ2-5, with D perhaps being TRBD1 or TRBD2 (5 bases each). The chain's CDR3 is CASSRGQVGVGETQYF. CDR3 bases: TGTGCCAGCAGCCGAGGGCAGGTGGGGGTAGGAGAGACCCAGTACTTC.